This TCR beta chain was sequenced for a study of radiotherapy plus CTLA-4 blockade in lung cancer. Overall study results and limits: TCR clones originating in tumors grew in number in blood after radiotherapy plus ipilimumab.

Trimming removed 7 bases from V and 1 base from J; junction bases left unmatched: 8. Germline CDR1 is SGHVS and CDR2 is FQNEAQ. The CDR3 runs 15 residues. The table came from immunoSEQ multiplex PCR; TCRdb's copy has only in-frame clones and leaves some out. This table holds just under 60,000 clones, around 74% found once. Chemo-refractory metastatic non-small-cell lung cancer patients were treated with focal radiation plus CTLA-4 blockade with ipilimumab. Remarks on this clone: Antigen specificity is unknown.

Sequencing was performed on peripheral blood, taken from a patient treated with radiotherapy plus ipilimumab. The TCR was taken from a human donor with non-small cell lung cancer whose response to radiotherapy plus ipilimumab could not be evaluated. This rearrangement joins TRBV7-8 to TRBJ2-5; 8 bases are shared with TRBD2. The CDR3 DNA reads as TGTGCCAGCACCCTAACTCGGGGGGGCCAAGAGACCCAGTACTTC. Protein: CASTLTRGGQETQYF.